This is a list of T cell receptor beta chains from one sample in a study of shared clonotypes between healthy human individuals. Profiling relied on immunoSEQ multiplex PCR, and the TCRdb table lists in-frame clones only, not all of them. The sample yields 450,000 to 650,000 clones, around 78% seen once. Sequencing was done on a sample of PBMCs. The receptors derive from a woman aged 40-49 years in good health. Some clones in this sample may be carry-over from other donors' samples. Each CDR3 is given with its conserved first and last residue. D genes are given only for firm matches. The size field is filled for only some rows; it gives once, few, many or a size class.

j_call,v_call,d_call,clone_size,cdr3_nt,cdr3_aa
TRBJ1-4,TRBV10-3,.,.,TGTGCCATCAGTGAGTCTGCGGCAACTAATGAAAAACTGTTTTTT,CAISESAATNEKLFF
TRBJ1-4,TRBV5-1,TRBD1,.,TGCGCCAGCAGCTTGGGAGAGGACAGGGTAAGTGAAAAACTGTTTTTT,CASSLGEDRVSEKLFF
TRBJ1-1,TRBV19,TRBD1,few,TGTGCCAGTAGTCACCGGGACAGGGGGGAGAACGCTGAAGCTTTCTTT,CASSHRDRGENAEAFF
TRBJ1-1,TRBV10-1,TRBD1,.,TGCGCCAGCAGCCAACCACAGGGGGCAGGCACTGAAGCTTTCTTT,CASSQPQGAGTEAFF
TRBJ2-1,TRBV7-2,TRBD2,.,TGTGCCAGCAGCTTAGTGCCAGCGGGAGGGTACAATGAGCAGTTCTTC,CASSLVPAGGYNEQFF
TRBJ2-1,TRBV2,.,.,TGTGCCAGCAGTCAGGGGACCTACAATGAGCAGTTCTTC,CASSQGTYNEQFF
TRBJ2-1,TRBV7-3,.,.,TGTGCCAGCAGCTTACGGGGCCGGGGTTCCTACAATGAGCAGTTCTTC,CASSLRGRGSYNEQFF
TRBJ2-7,TRBV5-4,.,.,TGTGCCAGCAGCCTCTCCAGCGAGCAGTACTTC,CASSLSSEQYF
TRBJ2-5,TRBV6-5,.,few,TGTGCCAGCAGCCGCGGGACACGAGACCAAGAGACCCAGTACTTC,CASSRGTRDQETQYF
TRBJ1-1,TRBV29-1,.,.,TGCAGCGTCGTCCTTTATACAGGCACTGGAGCTTTCTTT,CSVVLYTGTGAFF
TRBJ2-2,TRBV29-1,.,.,TGCAGCGCCCAACCCAATACTGGGCCCGGGGAGCTGTTTTTT,CSAQPNTGPGELFF
TRBJ2-5,TRBV6-5,TRBD1,.,TGTGCCAGCAGTCGTGGGACAGGGGGAAGGGAGACCCAGTACTTC,CASSRGTGGRETQYF
TRBJ2-6,TRBV10-3,TRBD2,few,TGTGCCATCAGTGAGTATCGGGAGGGCTCTGGGGCCAACGTCCTGACTTTC,CAISEYREGSGANVLTF
TRBJ2-7,TRBV29-1,TRBD1,many,TGCAGCGTTCGGGGATTTACAGGGGACGAGCAGTACTTC,CSVRGFTGDEQYF
TRBJ1-4,TRBV19,.,.,TGTGCCAGTAGTATAGGAGGGTATCCAGCAACTAATGAAAAACTGTTTTTT,CASSIGGYPATNEKLFF
TRBJ1-6,TRBV30,TRBD1,.,TGTGCCTGGAGTGTGGGACAGGGGTCACCCCTCCACTTT,CAWSVGQGSPLHF
TRBJ2-7,TRBV28,TRBD1,.,TGTGCCAGCAGTTTACTTGACGGGACAGGCCACTACGAGCAGTACTTC,CASSLLDGTGHYEQYF
TRBJ2-1,TRBV7-9,TRBD2,.,TGTGCCAGCAGCAAACGACTAGCGGGAGGCCCCTACAATGAGCAGTTCTTC,CASSKRLAGGPYNEQFF
TRBJ1-2,TRBV11-2,.,many,TGTGCCAGCAGCTTAGATCGGAGGGTTCATGGCTACACCTTC,CASSLDRRVHGYTF
TRBJ2-7,TRBV7-3,.,.,TGTGCCAGCAGCTTAAACCCTTCGACTTTCTACGAGCAGTACTTC,CASSLNPSTFYEQYF
TRBJ1-1,TRBV28,TRBD1,many,TGTGCCAGCAGTTTCGGACAGGGCTTAGATTACACTGAAGCTTTCTTT,CASSFGQGLDYTEAFF
TRBJ2-1,TRBV19,.,.,TGTGCCAGTAGTATCCTCCCAGCGGACTCCTACAATGAGCAGTTCTTC,CASSILPADSYNEQFF
TRBJ2-3,TRBV30,TRBD2,.,TGTGCCTGGATCGCTTCTAGCGGGAGCCGCGATACGCAGTATTTT,CAWIASSGSRDTQYF
TRBJ2-7,TRBV5-1,.,once,TGCGCCAGTGAGTGGGTGCCACGCTCCTACGAGCAGTACTTC,CASEWVPRSYEQYF
TRBJ1-2,TRBV2,TRBD1,.,TGTGCCAGCAACCCGGGACAGGGGGTCTATGGCTACACCTTC,CASNPGQGVYGYTF
TRBJ2-3,TRBV11-2,.,once,TGTGCCAGCAGCTTAGGGTTGTTTGCGGACAGCACAGATACGCAGTATTTT,CASSLGLFADSTDTQYF
TRBJ2-3,TRBV5-6,TRBD2,.,TGTGCCAGCAGCACGTCCGGGACTAGGTCCACAGATACGCAGTATTTT,CASSTSGTRSTDTQYF
TRBJ2-4,TRBV6-5,TRBD1,.,TGTGCCAGCAGTTCCAGACAGGGAGCCAAAAACATTCAGTACTTC,CASSSRQGAKNIQYF
TRBJ2-7,TRBV7-2,.,.,TGTGCCAGCAGCAAAACTAGAAACCCCGCTACGACCTACGAGCAGTACTTC,CASSKTRNPATTYEQYF
TRBJ1-3,TRBV28,.,.,TGTGCCAGCAGTTTAAGCAGGGCTGGAGGAAACACCATATATTTT,CASSLSRAGGNTIYF
TRBJ2-3,TRBV28,TRBD2,.,TGTGCCAGCACCAATCCGGGACTAGCGGGGGAAGGGAATACGCAGTATTTT,CASTNPGLAGEGNTQYF
TRBJ2-1,TRBV4-1,.,.,TGCGCCAGCAGCCAAGATACCTTTAACAATGAGCAGTTCTTC,CASSQDTFNNEQFF
TRBJ1-5,TRBV6-5,.,many,TGTGCCAGCAGTTACTCGTTAGATCAGCCCCAGCATTTT,CASSYSLDQPQHF
TRBJ2-1,TRBV19,.,.,TGTGCCAGTAGTATGGGGCGGATCCTGACCTACAATGAGCAGTTCTTC,CASSMGRILTYNEQFF
TRBJ2-7,TRBV6-5,.,.,TGTGCCGGCAGTTACAGGTCGAAGCTCGAGCAGTACTTC,CAGSYRSKLEQYF
TRBJ2-7,TRBV5-4,TRBD2,once,TGTGCCAGCAGCGCTAGCGGGGCCCCCTACGAGCAGTACTTC,CASSASGAPYEQYF